A single sample gave rise to the 32 T cell receptor beta chains below, sequenced in a study of blood T cell repertoires in COVID-19. The protocol was immunoSEQ multiplex PCR, while the TCRdb copy is restricted to in-frame clones and leaves out a portion. The repertoire holds around 270,000 clones, with about 88% as singletons. The sample comprised peripheral blood. All receptors come from a man in his fifties or sixties who had recovered from COVID-19.

V usage is TRBV3-1 (or the pseudogene TRBV3-2) and J usage is TRBJ2-3; 9 nucleotides line up with TRBD2. Looked up from germline, CDR1 is LGHDT and CDR2 is YNNKEL (reference sequence). The CDR3 is 15 residues long. Trimming cost V 4 bases and J 2 bases; bases outside gene matches: 4. The CDR3 nucleotides read TGTGCCAGCAGCCTAGGACTAGCGCACACAGATACGCAGTATTTT. It is translated as CASSLGLAHTDTQYF.

The rearrangement uses TRBV4-2 and TRBJ2-1, with unresolved D. CDR3 size: 15 residues. V was shortened by 4 bases and J by 0 bases, with 10 bases between the two germline ends. From germline, CDR1 is LGHNA and CDR2 YNFKEQ. The CDR3 DNA sequence: TGTGCCAGCAGCCGAGACTGGAGCTCCTACAATGAGCAGTTCTTC. It codes for CASSRDWSSYNEQFF.

The V and J genes are TRBV24-1 and TRBJ1-1; 7 bases line up with TRBD1. Germline trimming cut 7 bases from V and 1 base from J; bases unmatched to any gene: 5. Germline V CDR1 and CDR2: KGHDR, SFDVKD. The CDR3 covers 14 residues. The CDR3 sequence is CATSAGQANTEAFF. CDR3 bases: TGTGCCACCAGCGCAGGACAGGCGAACACTGAAGCTTTCTTT.

The gene calls are TRBV24-1 and TRBJ2-5; 9 nucleotides match TRBD1. V lost 1 base to trimming and J lost 4 bases; unmatched junction nucleotides: 3. Germline CDR1 reads KGHDR; CDR2 reads SFDVKD. CDR3 size: 15 residues. CDR3 amino acids: CATSDLGTGPETQYF. CDR3 DNA: TGTGCCACCAGTGATTTAGGGACAGGGCCAGAGACCCAGTACTTC.

The genes are TRBV18 and TRBJ2-7; D might be TRBD2 (6 bases). The V end was cut by 2 bases, the J end by 0 bases, with 11 bases between. Germline-derived CDR1 and CDR2 are KGHSH and LQKENI. The CDR3 has 15 amino acids. The CDR3: CASSPLTSPSYEQYF. DNA for the CDR3: TGTGCCAGCTCACCATTAACTAGCCCCTCCTACGAGCAGTACTTC.

The V and J genes are TRBV30 and TRBJ1-6; 9 nucleotides align to TRBD1. Trimming at V came to 6 bases and at J to 1 base, leaving 7 bases not matched to a gene. The CDR3 is 16 residues long. Germline CDR1 and CDR2: GTSNPN and SVGIG (reference sequence). CDR3 in DNA: TGTGCCTGCACAGGGGGCGGCCTTTCCTATAATTCACCCCTCCACTTT. Translation gives CACTGGGLSYNSPLHF.

The J gene is TRBJ1-5, the V gene TRBV12-3 or TRBV12-4; D is undetermined. The CDR3 has 13 amino acids. Trimming took off 3 bases at V and 5 bases at J, with 8 bases between the two ends. The CDR3 spells CASSLSGDQPQHF. The CDR3 coding sequence is TGTGCCAGCAGTTTGTCGGGTGATCAGCCCCAGCATTTT.

The chain joins TRBV2 to TRBJ2-7, with D perhaps matching TRBD1 (6 bases). The CDR3 has 12 residues. Germline V CDR1 and CDR2: SNHLY, FYNNEI. V lost 4 bases and J 6 bases, leaving 10 bases between the germline ends. The CDR3 spells CASSGDRSEQYF. For the CDR3, the DNA is TGTGCCAGCAGTGGCGACAGGTCCGAGCAGTACTTC.

Of note for this clone: Other DNA sequences in the sample encode the same CDR3. The chain recombines TRBV12-3 or TRBV12-4 with TRBJ2-3; 9 nucleotides match TRBD1. V dropped 5 bases and J dropped 4; count of bases not matched to a gene: 1. The CDR3 length is 13 residues. For the CDR3, the DNA is TGTGCCAGCAGTAGGGACAGGGCAGATACGCAGTATTTT. The encoded protein is CASSRDRADTQYF.

The chain recombines TRBV5-1 with TRBJ2-1, with D possibly being TRBD2 (6 bases). The CDR3 has 17 residues. Trimming pared 1 base from V and 0 bases from J, leaving 14 bases between. In germline, CDR1 is SGHRS, CDR2 YFSETQ. The CDR3 DNA follows: TGCGCCAGCAGCTTGTATGCGGGGAGAACCTCCTACAATGAGCAGTTCTTC. It specifies CASSLYAGRTSYNEQFF.

The chain employs TRBV5-8 and TRBJ1-1, with 7 nucleotides matching TRBD1. V gave up 4 bases and J gave up 5 bases; unmatched junction bases: 5. From germline, CDR1 is SGHTS and CDR2 YDEGEE. The CDR3 is made up of 13 amino acids. CDR3 in amino acids: CASSIDRVTEAFF. CDR3 sequence (DNA): TGTGCCAGCAGCATCGACAGGGTGACTGAAGCTTTCTTT.

J is TRBJ2-3 and V is TRBV6-2 or TRBV6-3; D uncertain. V was trimmed by 0 bases and J by 4 bases, leaving 5 bases between them. The CDR3 spans 13 residues. The germline V gene has CDR1 MNHEY and CDR2 SVGEGT. The CDR3 DNA reads as TGTGCCAGCAGTTACTCCGCAGCAGATACGCAGTATTTT. Amino acids: CASSYSAADTQYF.

The rearrangement uses TRBV7-9 and TRBJ2-5, with D possibly TRBD2 on 5 matching bases. Germline V lookup: CDR1 SEHNR, CDR2 FQNEAQ (reference sequence). The V and J ends lost 5 bases and 5 bases respectively, with 12 bases between them. This CDR3 spans 13 amino acids. The CDR3: CASSLTVAETQYF. The CDR3 bases are TGTGCCAGCAGCCTTACGGTAGCGGAGACCCAGTACTTC. Combining the CDR3 with reference TRBV7-9 and TRBJ2-5 gives the whole variable domain DTGVSQNPRHKITKRGQNVTFRCDPISEHNRLYWYRQTLGQGPEFLTYFQNEAQLEKSRLLSDRFSAERPKGSFSTLEIQRTEQGDSAMYLCASSLTVAETQYFGPGTRLLVL.

The chain uses TRBV19 and TRBJ2-5; D may be TRBD2 (6 bases). The CDR3 loop spans 13 amino acids. Trimming stripped 11 bases from V and 1 base from J, with 14 bases between. Germline V gene lookup returns CDR1 LNHDA and CDR2 SQIVND (reference sequence). CDR3 residues: CAPTGLLQETQYF. In DNA, the CDR3 is TGTGCCCCCACCGGACTACTCCAAGAGACCCAGTACTTC.

The V gene is TRBV5-5, the J gene TRBJ1-2; the match to TRBD1 covers 7 bases. This CDR3 is 14 amino acids long. The V and J ends lost 0 bases and 4 bases, in that order; junction bases with no gene match: 3. Germline lookup yields CDR1 SGHKS and CDR2 YYEKEE (reference sequence). CDR3 sequence: CASSLGRGIYGYTF. CDR3 DNA: TGTGCCAGCAGCTTGGGCAGGGGGATCTATGGCTACACCTTC.

This chain connects TRBV14 to TRBJ1-1, with unresolved D. Germline V gene sequence: CDR1 SGHDN, CDR2 FVKESK. V lost 0 bases, J lost 7 bases, and 21 bases lay in between. The CDR3 runs to 17 residues. The CDR3 region is CASSQDLLGVKDGEAFF. The CDR3 DNA reads TGTGCCAGCAGCCAAGATCTTCTAGGCGTTAAGGATGGTGAAGCTTTCTTT. Supplemented by reference TRBV14 and TRBJ1-1, the full variable domain reads EAGVTQFPSHSVIEKGQTVTLRCDPISGHDNLYWYRRVMGKEIKFLLHFVKESKQDESGMPNNRFLAERTGGTYSTLKVQPAELEDSGVYFCASSQDLLGVKDGEAFFGQGTRLTVV.

J is TRBJ2-5 and V is TRBV9, with 11 positions matching TRBD2. Germline CDR1 is SGDLS and CDR2 is YYNGEE. The CDR3 sequence is 16 residues long. V shed 0 bases, J shed 4 bases, and the junction held 5 bases outside the gene matches. For the CDR3, the DNA is TGTGCCAGCAGCGTAGGTAGCGGGGGGGCCGGAGAGACCCAGTACTTC. It yields the protein CASSVGSGGAGETQYF.

The chain employs TRBV3-1 (or the pseudogene TRBV3-2) and TRBJ2-7, with TRBD1 identical over 8 bases. Looked up from germline, CDR1 is LGHDT and CDR2 is YNNKEL (reference sequence). J was trimmed by 1 base and V by 3 bases; bases with no gene match: 5. The CDR3 is made up of 15 amino acids. CDR3 bases: TGTGCCAGCAGCCAGCGACAGGGGCGTTCCTACGAGCAGTACTTC. It is translated as CASSQRQGRSYEQYF.

The chain combines TRBV9 with TRBJ2-7; TRBD2 aligns across 9 bases. Germline V lookup: CDR1 SGDLS, CDR2 YYNGEE. Unmatched junction bases numbered 11, after V lost 0 bases and J lost 4 bases. The CDR3 extends over 17 amino acids. The chain's CDR3 is CASSVGGGGAKVYEQYF. Here the CDR3 DNA reads TGTGCCAGCAGCGTAGGAGGCGGGGGGGCCAAAGTTTACGAGCAGTACTTC.

The chain carries TRBV15 and TRBJ1-1; 7 bases match TRBD1. V lost 0 bases and J lost 5; bases outside the gene matches: 0. Per the germline V gene, CDR1 is LNHNV and CDR2 is YYDKDF (reference sequence). This CDR3 is 13 amino acids long. The CDR3 sequence: CATSREQGTEAFF. The CDR3 DNA follows: TGTGCCACCAGCAGAGAACAGGGGACTGAAGCTTTCTTT.

V usage is TRBV21-1 and J usage is TRBJ1-5; TRBD1, the D gene given by the table, was not confirmed from the DNA. TRBV21-1 is an annotated pseudogene. The CDR3 is made up of 15 amino acids. CDR3: CASIENRGRRQPQHF. In DNA, the CDR3 is TGTGCCAGCATCGAGAACAGGGGCAGGCGTCAGCCCCAGCATTTT.

V gene TRBV10-1 combines with J gene TRBJ2-3; TRBD2 aligns across 11 bases. CDR3 length: 16 amino acids. CDR1 WNHNN and CDR2 SYGVQD come from the germline V gene (reference sequence). V gave up 4 bases and J gave up 6 bases; unmatched junction bases: 9. This CDR3 is CASSVNSGGASDTQYF. DNA of the CDR3: TGCGCCAGCAGTGTTAATAGCGGGGGGGCCAGTGATACGCAGTATTTT.

The chain employs TRBV27 and TRBJ1-1; possible D gene TRBD1, 6 bases. The CDR3 has 12 amino acids. CDR1 MNHEY and CDR2 SMNVEV come from the germline V gene (reference sequence). Trimming left V 6 bases short and J 7 bases short, with 12 bases between. CDR3 loop: CASSTGRHEAFF. CDR3 nucleotides: TGTGCCAGCAGCACAGGGCGGCATGAAGCTTTCTTT.

V is TRBV7-2 and J is TRBJ1-1; 8 bases line up with TRBD1. This CDR3 has 15 amino acids. After removal of 3 bases from V and 2 bases from J, the junction contained 5 bases not matched to a gene. Germline CDR1 and CDR2: SGHTA and FQGNSA. The CDR3 DNA reads TGTGCCAGCAGCTTCGGGGACAGGCCTAACACTGAAGCTTTCTTT. This translates into CASSFGDRPNTEAFF.

The rearrangement joins TRBV6-6 to TRBJ1-5; a possible D gene is TRBD1 (6 bases). The CDR3 runs 15 residues. The V end was cut by 6 bases, the J end by 0 bases, with 12 bases between. Germline CDR1 and CDR2: MNHNY and SVGAGI (reference sequence). CDR3 in amino acids: CASRDREYSNQPQHF. In DNA form, the CDR3 reads TGTGCCAGCAGGGACAGAGAATATAGCAATCAGCCCCAGCATTTT.

This rearrangement joins TRBV10-3 to TRBJ1-2; D gene uncertain. The ends were cut back, 0 bases at V and 7 bases at J, with 6 bases in the middle. The CDR3 has 12 amino acids. Germline CDR1 reads ENHRY; CDR2 reads SYGVKD. CDR3 nucleotide sequence: TGTGCCATCAGTGAGTCGACTGTTGGCTACACCTTC. This encodes CAISESTVGYTF.

The chain is built from TRBV18 and TRBJ1-5; D gene uncertain. Trimming removed 6 bases at V and 3 bases at J, with 12 bases between. CDR1 and CDR2 (germline): KGHSH, LQKENI. The CDR3 is 14 amino acids. DNA of the CDR3: TGTGCCAGCTCGGTCAGCGCTCCCAATCAGCCCCAGCATTTT. This encodes CASSVSAPNQPQHF.

Written as DNA, the CDR3 is TGTGCCAGCAGTTACGGGACAGATCGCTCTGGAAACACCATATATTTT. It specifies CASSYGTDRSGNTIYF. The genes are TRBV6-2 or TRBV6-3 and TRBJ1-3; 7 bases map to TRBD1. The CDR3 loop spans 16 amino acids. Germline loops: CDR1 MNHEY, CDR2 SVGEGT. After removal of 2 bases from V and 0 bases from J, the junction contained 4 bases not matched to a gene.

CDR3 in DNA: TGTGCCAGTATGGGGCTTAACAGGGGTAGGGCTTTCTTT. Residues: CASMGLNRGRAFF. V is TRBV19 and J is TRBJ1-1; 7 nucleotides align to TRBD1. This CDR3 comprises 13 residues. Germline trimming cut 7 bases from V and 11 bases from J; bases unmatched to any gene: 13. From germline, CDR1 is LNHDA and CDR2 SQIVND (reference sequence).

V is TRBV11-3 and J is TRBJ2-7, with no clear D. Trimming took 0 bases from V and 1 from J, leaving 7 bases between them. The CDR3 is 14 residues long. CDR1 is SGHNT and CDR2 is YENEEA in the germline V gene. The CDR3 sequence is CASSLDPSSYEQYF. The CDR3 coding sequence is TGTGCCAGCAGCTTAGATCCGTCGTCCTACGAGCAGTACTTC.

The gene calls are TRBV12-2 and TRBJ1-1. TRBV12-2 is marked as a pseudogene. CDR3 size: 10 residues. CDR3 region: CASRLCRAFF. CDR3 sequence (DNA): TGTGCAAGTCGCCTCTGTCGGGCTTTCTTT.

This chain links TRBV5-6 with TRBJ1-4; D call uncertain. Trimming left V 1 base short and J 4 bases short, with 8 bases between. The CDR3 covers 14 residues. CDR1 is SGHDT and CDR2 is YYEEEE in the germline V gene. This chain's CDR3 is CASSLFQVNEKLFF. The DNA of the CDR3 is TGTGCCAGCAGCTTGTTCCAGGTTAATGAAAAACTGTTTTTT. Drawing the rest from reference TRBV5-6 and TRBJ1-4, the complete variable domain is DAGVTQSPTHLIKTRGQQVTLRCSPKSGHDTVSWYQQALGQGPQFIFQYYEEEERQRGNFPDRFSGHQFPNYSSELNVNALLLGDSALYLCASSLFQVNEKLFFGSGTQLSVL.